This T cell receptor (beta chain) derives from a study of blood T cell repertoires in COVID-19. In the study overall: The samples span acute and convalescent COVID-19 from the United States, Italy and Spain.

The count of this clone is one. As handled by the study authors: Amplified reference gene primers provided the basis for estimating nucleated cell counts. Sequencing used immunoSEQ multiplex PCR; TCRdb keeps in-frame clones, though not all of them. D and trimming were read from the DNA, whereas the V and J calls and clone size are those reported in that table. In the table there are some 70,000 clones, around 80% of which are singletons. CDR1 is WSHSY, CDR2 SAAADI, per germline. This CDR3 is built from 13 residues. Trimming cost V 8 bases and J 3 bases, with 13 bases left between them. This sequence was found in a woman in her forties or fifties with acute or convalescent COVID-19. Sequenced material: peripheral blood. The chain carries TRBV10-2 and TRBJ1-1; D unresolved. The CDR3 coding sequence is TGCGCCAGCGGGCCGGTGAGGGACACTGAAGCTTTCTTT. The encoded protein is CASGPVRDTEAFF.